The entry below gives a single T cell receptor (beta chain) sequence along with its context. The entry originates in a study of blood T cell repertoires in COVID-19. Study information: COVID-19 samples from acute and convalescent phases originated in the United States, Italy and Spain. PBMCs, B-cell-depleted T cells, or T cells were the source of the cDNA or gDNA that made up the material.

As handled by the study authors: Estimation of nucleated cell counts relied on the amplification of reference gene primers. Libraries were prepared by immunoSEQ multiplex PCR; TCRdb keeps only in-frame clonotypes and omits some of them. D and trimming come from the DNA, and the V and J calls and clone size come from that table. The sample records 70,000 or so clones, about four fifths being singletons. The Seattle patients, enrolled during active infection, were followed longitudinally. Germline V lookup: CDR1 LNHNV, CDR2 YYDKDF (reference sequence). With 6 bases clipped from V and 1 base from J, the junction kept 1 base outside the gene matches. CDR3 length equals 13 residues.

The receptor's source is a man aged 60-69 years with COVID-19, enrolled during active disease. The sequencing sample was made of peripheral blood. The V gene is TRBV15, the J gene TRBJ2-7; TRBD2 aligns across 9 bases. The CDR3 region has the DNA TGTGCCACCAGGACTAGCGGTTCCTACGAGCAGTACTTC. The encoded protein is CATRTSGSYEQYF.